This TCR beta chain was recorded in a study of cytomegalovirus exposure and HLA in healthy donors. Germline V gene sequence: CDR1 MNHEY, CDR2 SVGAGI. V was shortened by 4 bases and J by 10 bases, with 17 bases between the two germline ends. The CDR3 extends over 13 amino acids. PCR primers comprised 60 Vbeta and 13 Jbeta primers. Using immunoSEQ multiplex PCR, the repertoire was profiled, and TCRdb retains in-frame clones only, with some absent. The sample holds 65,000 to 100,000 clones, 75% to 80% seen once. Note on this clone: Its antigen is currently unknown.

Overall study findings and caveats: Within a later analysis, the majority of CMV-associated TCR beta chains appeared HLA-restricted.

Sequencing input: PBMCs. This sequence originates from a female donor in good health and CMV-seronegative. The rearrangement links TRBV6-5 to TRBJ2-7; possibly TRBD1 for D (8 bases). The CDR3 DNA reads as TGTGCCAGCAGTTGGACAGGGAGGGGAGGACAGTACTTC. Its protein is CASSWTGRGGQYF.